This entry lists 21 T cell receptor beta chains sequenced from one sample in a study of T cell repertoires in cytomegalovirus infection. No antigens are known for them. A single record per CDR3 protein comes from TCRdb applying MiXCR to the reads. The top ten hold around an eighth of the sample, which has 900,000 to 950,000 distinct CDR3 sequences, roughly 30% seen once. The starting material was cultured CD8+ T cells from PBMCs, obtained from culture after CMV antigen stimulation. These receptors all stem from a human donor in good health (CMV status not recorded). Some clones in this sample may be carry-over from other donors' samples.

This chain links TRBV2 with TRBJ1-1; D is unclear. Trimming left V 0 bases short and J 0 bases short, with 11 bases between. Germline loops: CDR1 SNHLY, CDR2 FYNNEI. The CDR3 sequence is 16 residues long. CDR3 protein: CASSEALQIMNTEAFF. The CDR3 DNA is TGTGCCAGCAGTGAAGCGCTTCAGATAATGAACACTGAAGCTTTCTTT.

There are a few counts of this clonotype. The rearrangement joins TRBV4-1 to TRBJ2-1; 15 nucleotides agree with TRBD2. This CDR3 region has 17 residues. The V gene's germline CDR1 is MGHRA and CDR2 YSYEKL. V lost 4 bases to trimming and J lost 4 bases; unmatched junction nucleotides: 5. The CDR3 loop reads CASSPWTSGGVYNEQFF. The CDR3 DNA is TGCGCCAGCAGCCCCTGGACTAGCGGGGGGGTATACAATGAGCAGTTCTTC.

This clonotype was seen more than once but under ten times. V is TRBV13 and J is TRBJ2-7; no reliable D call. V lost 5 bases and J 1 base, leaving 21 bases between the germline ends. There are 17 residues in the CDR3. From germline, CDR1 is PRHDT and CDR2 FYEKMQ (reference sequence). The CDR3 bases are TGTGCCAGCAGCCCAACCTCCGGGCGGTATAATTCCTACGAGCAGTACTTC. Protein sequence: CASSPTSGRYNSYEQYF.

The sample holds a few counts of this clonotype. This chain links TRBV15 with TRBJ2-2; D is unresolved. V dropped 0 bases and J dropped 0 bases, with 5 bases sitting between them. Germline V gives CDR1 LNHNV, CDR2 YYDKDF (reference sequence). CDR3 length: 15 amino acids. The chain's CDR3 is CATSRDRSNTGELFF. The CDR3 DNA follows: TGTGCCACCAGCAGAGACAGGTCGAACACCGGGGAGCTGTTTTTT.

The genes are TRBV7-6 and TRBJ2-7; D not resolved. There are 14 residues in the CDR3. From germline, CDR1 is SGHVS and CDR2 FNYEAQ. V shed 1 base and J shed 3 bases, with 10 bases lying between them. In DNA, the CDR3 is TGTGCCAGCAGCTTAGAGGCACCTTACTACGAGCAGTACTTC. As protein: CASSLEAPYYEQYF.

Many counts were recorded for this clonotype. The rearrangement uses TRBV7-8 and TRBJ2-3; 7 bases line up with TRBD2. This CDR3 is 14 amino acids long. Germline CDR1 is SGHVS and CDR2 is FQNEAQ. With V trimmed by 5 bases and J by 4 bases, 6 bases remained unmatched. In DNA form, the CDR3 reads TGTGCCAGCAGCCTAAGGGAGGGTGCAGATACGCAGTATTTT. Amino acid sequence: CASSLREGADTQYF.

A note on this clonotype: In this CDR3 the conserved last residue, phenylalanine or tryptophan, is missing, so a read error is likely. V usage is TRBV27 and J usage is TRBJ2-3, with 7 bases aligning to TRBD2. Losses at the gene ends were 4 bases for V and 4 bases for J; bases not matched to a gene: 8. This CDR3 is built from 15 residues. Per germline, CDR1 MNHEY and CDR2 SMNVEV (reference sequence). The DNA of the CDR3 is TGTGCCAGCAGTTATCCGACTAGCAGCTCAGATACGCAGTATATT. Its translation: CASSYPTSSSDTQYI.

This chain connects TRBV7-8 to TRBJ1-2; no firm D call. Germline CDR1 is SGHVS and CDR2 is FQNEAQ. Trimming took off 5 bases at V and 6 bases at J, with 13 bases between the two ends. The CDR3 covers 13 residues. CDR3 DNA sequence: TGTGCCAGCAGCAAGGACTGGGCGAATGGCTACACCTTC. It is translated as CASSKDWANGYTF.

The CDR3 loop reads CASSYTTGGFQYF. In nucleotides, the CDR3 is TGTGCCAGCAGTTATACGACGGGGGGGTTCCAGTACTTC. This chain links TRBV6-5 with TRBJ2-5, with TRBD2 matching 8 bases. The ends lost 3 bases at V and 10 bases at J; junction bases unmatched: 7. In germline, CDR1 is MNHEY, CDR2 SVGAGI. The CDR3 has 13 amino acids.

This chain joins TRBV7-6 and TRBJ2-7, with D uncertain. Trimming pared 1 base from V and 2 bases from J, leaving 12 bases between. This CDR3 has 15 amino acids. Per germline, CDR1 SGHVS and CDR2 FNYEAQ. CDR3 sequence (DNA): TGTGCCAGCAGCTTAGTGGCGGAATACACCTACGAGCAGTACTTC. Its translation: CASSLVAEYTYEQYF.

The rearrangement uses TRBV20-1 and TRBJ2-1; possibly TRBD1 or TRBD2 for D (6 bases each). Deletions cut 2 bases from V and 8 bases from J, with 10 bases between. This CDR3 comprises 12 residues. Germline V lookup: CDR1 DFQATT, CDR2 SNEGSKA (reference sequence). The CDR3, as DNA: TGCAGTGCTAGACCCGGGGGCCATGAGCAGTTCTTC. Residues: CSARPGGHEQFF.

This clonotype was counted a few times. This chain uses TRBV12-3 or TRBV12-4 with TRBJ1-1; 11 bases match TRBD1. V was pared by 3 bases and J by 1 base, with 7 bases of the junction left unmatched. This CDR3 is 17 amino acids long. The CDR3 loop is CASSFWTGGKGNTEAFF. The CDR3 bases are TGTGCCAGCAGTTTCTGGACAGGGGGCAAGGGGAACACTGAAGCTTTCTTT.

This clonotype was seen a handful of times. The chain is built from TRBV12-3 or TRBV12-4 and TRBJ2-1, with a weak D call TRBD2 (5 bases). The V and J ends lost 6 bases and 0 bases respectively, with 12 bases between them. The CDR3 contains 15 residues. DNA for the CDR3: TGTGCCAGCAGATTGATGGGAGCCTCCTACAATGAGCAGTTCTTC. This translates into CASRLMGASYNEQFF.

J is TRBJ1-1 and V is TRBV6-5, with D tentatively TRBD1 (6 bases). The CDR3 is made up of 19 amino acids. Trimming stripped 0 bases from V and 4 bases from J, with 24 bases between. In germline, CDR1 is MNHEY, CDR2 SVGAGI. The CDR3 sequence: CASSYSIYRESVGGTEAFF. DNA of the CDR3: TGTGCCAGCAGTTACTCGATTTACAGGGAATCCGTAGGGGGCACTGAAGCTTTCTTT.

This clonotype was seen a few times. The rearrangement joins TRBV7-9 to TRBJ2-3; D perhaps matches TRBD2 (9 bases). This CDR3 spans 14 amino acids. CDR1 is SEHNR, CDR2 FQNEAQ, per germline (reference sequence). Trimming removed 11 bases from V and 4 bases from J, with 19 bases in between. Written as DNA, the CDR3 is TGTGCCCTCAGGGGGCCTAGCGGGGCAGATACGCAGTATTTT. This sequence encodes CALRGPSGADTQYF.

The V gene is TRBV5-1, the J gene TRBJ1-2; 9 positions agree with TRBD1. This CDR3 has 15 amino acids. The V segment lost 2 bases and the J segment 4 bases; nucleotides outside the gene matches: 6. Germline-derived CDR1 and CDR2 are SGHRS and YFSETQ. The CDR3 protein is CASSFTGQGSYGYTF. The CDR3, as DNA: TGCGCCAGCAGCTTTACCGGACAGGGGAGCTATGGCTACACCTTC.

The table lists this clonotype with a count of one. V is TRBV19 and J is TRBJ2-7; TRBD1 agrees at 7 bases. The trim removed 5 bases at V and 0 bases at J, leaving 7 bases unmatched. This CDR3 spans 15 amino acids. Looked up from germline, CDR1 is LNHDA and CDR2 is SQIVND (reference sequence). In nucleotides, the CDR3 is TGTGCCAGTAGTCCCCGGGACAGTCCCTCCTACGAGCAGTACTTC. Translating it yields CASSPRDSPSYEQYF.

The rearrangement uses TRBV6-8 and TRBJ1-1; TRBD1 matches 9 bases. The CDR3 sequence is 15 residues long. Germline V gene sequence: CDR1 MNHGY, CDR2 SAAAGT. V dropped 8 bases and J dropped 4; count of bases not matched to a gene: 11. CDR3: CASLLTGGRPTEAFF. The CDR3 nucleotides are TGTGCCAGCCTGTTGACAGGGGGGCGGCCCACTGAAGCTTTCTTT.

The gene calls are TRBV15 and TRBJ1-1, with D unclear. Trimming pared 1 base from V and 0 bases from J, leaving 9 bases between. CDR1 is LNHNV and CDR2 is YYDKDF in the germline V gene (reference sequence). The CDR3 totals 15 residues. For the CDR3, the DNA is TGTGCCACCAGCAGAGGTGCACAGTTGAACACTGAAGCTTTCTTT. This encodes CATSRGAQLNTEAFF.

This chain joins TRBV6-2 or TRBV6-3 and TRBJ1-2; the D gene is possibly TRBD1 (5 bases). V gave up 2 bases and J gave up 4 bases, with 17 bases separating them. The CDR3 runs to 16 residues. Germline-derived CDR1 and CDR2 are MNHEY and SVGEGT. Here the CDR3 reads CASSYRRGDPAYGYTF. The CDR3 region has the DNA TGTGCCAGCAGTTACCGTCGGGGGGATCCCGCCTATGGCTACACCTTC.

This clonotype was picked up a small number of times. The CDR3 nucleotides are TGTGCCAGTAGTCCAGGCATAACCCTACTTCCCCGGATACTCAATCAGCCCCAGCATTTT. Residues: CASSPGITLLPRILNQPQHF. This sequence joins TRBV19 and TRBJ1-5; D unresolved. V was pared by 5 bases and J by 3 bases, with 29 bases between. The CDR3 extends over 20 amino acids. CDR1 and CDR2 from the germline V gene are LNHDA and SQIVND (reference sequence).